The table lists the clone carrying this T cell receptor beta chain with a few counts. The target antigen is unknown. The sample contains more than one DNA sequence encoding this CDR3. The data derive from a study of beta chain features in type 1 diabetes. Germline V gene data show CDR1 as SGDLS and CDR2 as YYNGEE. V dropped 4 bases and J dropped 3; count of bases not matched to a gene: 5. This CDR3 comprises 15 residues. Each of the CD4+ naive, central memory, regulatory and stem cell-like memory populations was sorted via CD45RO/CCR7/CD25/CD127/CD95/CD27. Overall study results and limits: Type 1 diabetes patients had TCRB CDR3s that were shorter (moderately but significantly so) in all four CD4+ subsets. HLA effects on TCRB rearrangement stayed unresolved here. Because the template was cDNA, high-expressing cells might be over-represented.

The entirety of the isolated RNA underwent reverse transcription, so expressed TCRB transcripts were sequenced. Profiling relied on immunoSEQ multiplex PCR, and the TCRdb table lists in-frame clones only, not all of them. The data hold a few hundred thousand clones, with about 15% observed a single time. The chain employs TRBV9 and TRBJ2-3, with TRBD2 matching over 10 bases. The specimen sequenced was naive CD4+ T cells from blood. The TCR comes from a woman aged 18-35 years in good health. CDR3 sequence: CASSPTSGTTDTQYF. The CDR3 nucleotides read TGTGCCAGCAGCCCTACTAGCGGGACGACAGATACGCAGTATTTT.